These 31 T cell receptor beta chains originate from one sample sequenced in a study of blood T cells in healthy people across ages (dated by TCRdb to 2015 to 2017). Library method: 5' RACE. This sample was sequenced with an Illumina HiSeq 2500. The second PCR ran for roughly 6 to 11 cycles and used a J-beta primer mix along with a sample-barcoded 5' primer. In-frame beta chains were kept once TCRdb had trimmed the public reads at Q25 with fastp and called clones with MiXCR. Rows are combined by CDR3 protein, so each entry shows the most common genes and DNA. This sample holds roughly 700,000 distinct CDR3 sequences; more than 40% were observed only once. The top ten hold under 35% of the sample. The sample was blood. These receptors came from a woman in her sixties or seventies in good health.

The chain uses TRBV20-1 and TRBJ2-3, with TRBD2 identical over 8 bases. CDR1 and CDR2 (germline): DFQATT, SNEGSKA (reference sequence). V was pared by 5 bases and J by 1 base, with 8 bases of the junction left unmatched. This CDR3 comprises 15 residues. CDR3 coding DNA: TGCAGTGCTTACGGGGGGGAATGGGGCACAGATACGCAGTATTTT. This translates into CSAYGGEWGTDTQYF.

CDR3 amino acids: CASSPTELFTDTQYF. CDR3 coding DNA: TGTGCCAGCAGCCCGACGGAACTTTTCACAGATACGCAGTATTTT. The rearrangement joins TRBV28 to TRBJ2-3; no clear D. This CDR3 is 15 amino acids long. Trimming cost V 6 bases and J 2 bases, with 15 bases left between them. Germline loops: CDR1 MDHEN, CDR2 SYDVKM.

The V gene is TRBV29-1, the J gene TRBJ2-7; TRBD2 matches at 11 bases. The junction had 6 bases not matched to a gene; V was cut back by 2 bases and J by 3 bases. In germline, CDR1 is SQVTM, CDR2 ANQGSEA. The CDR3 contains 15 residues. The CDR3 here is CSVETSGGTYYEQYF. The CDR3 bases are TGCAGCGTTGAAACTAGCGGGGGAACATACTACGAGCAGTACTTC.

This clonotype was seen only a few times. V is TRBV5-1 and J is TRBJ2-7, with D possibly matching TRBD1 (5 bases). V shed 3 bases and J shed 5 bases, with 15 bases lying between them. CDR3 length: 14 amino acids. Germline CDR1 is SGHRS and CDR2 is YFSETQ. CDR3 region: CASSSTRQSHEQYF. As DNA, the CDR3 is TGCGCCAGCAGCTCAACCAGACAGTCCCACGAGCAGTACTTC.

The sample holds a few counts of this clonotype. A much larger clone differs by one base, so this may be a read error. The rearrangement joins TRBV5-6 to TRBJ1-1; no clear D. This CDR3 spans 14 amino acids. Trimming took off 4 bases at V and 0 bases at J, with 10 bases between the two ends. Per the germline V gene, CDR1 is SGHDT and CDR2 is YYEEEE. CDR3 sequence reads: CASSVDLMNTEAFF. CDR3 in DNA: TGTGCCAGCAGCGTCGACCTGATGAACACTGAAGCTTTCTTT.

The V gene is TRBV5-1, the J gene TRBJ2-1, with 9 bases identical to TRBD1. The CDR3 totals 14 residues. The ends lost 4 bases at V and 7 bases at J; junction bases unmatched: 6. Per germline, CDR1 SGHRS and CDR2 YFSETQ. In nucleotides, the CDR3 is TGCGCCAGCAGCCCCGGGACAGGGAAAAATGAGCAGTTCTTC. This encodes CASSPGTGKNEQFF.

This clonotype has more than one count but fewer than ten. The chain is built from TRBV5-1 and TRBJ2-3; D uncertain. CDR3 length: 14 amino acids. Germline V gene lookup returns CDR1 SGHRS and CDR2 YFSETQ. Trimming left V 1 base short and J 2 bases short, with 8 bases between. CDR3 DNA: TGCGCCAGCAGCTTGCGGCTAAACACAGATACGCAGTATTTT. This encodes CASSLRLNTDTQYF.

The chain uses TRBV4-2 and TRBJ1-2; TRBD1 matches at 9 bases. The CDR3 runs to 15 residues. The germline V gene has CDR1 LGHNA and CDR2 YNFKEQ. V lost 2 bases to trimming and J lost 8 bases; unmatched junction nucleotides: 9. The CDR3, as DNA: TGTGCCAGCAGCCAAAGAGACGGGACAGGGAACGGCTACACCTTC. Translation: CASSQRDGTGNGYTF.

The J gene is TRBJ2-5, the V gene TRBV15, with 7 bases fitting TRBD1. V trimming: 1 base; J trimming: 1 base; junction bases outside the gene matches: 6. CDR3 length equals 16 residues. The germline CDR1 and CDR2 sequences are LNHNV and YYDKDF (reference sequence). Written as DNA, the CDR3 is TGTGCCACCAGCAGAGGTACCGACAGGGTCCAAGAGACCCAGTACTTC. As protein: CATSRGTDRVQETQYF.

Concerning this clonotype: Sequence at one end of the junction differs from germline and may be a read error. The chain joins TRBV6-2 or TRBV6-3 to TRBJ2-1, with 11 bases matching TRBD2. Germline V gene data show CDR1 as MNHEY and CDR2 as SVGEGT. The length of the CDR3 is 17 residues. DNA of the CDR3: TGTGTCAGCAGTTACTCGTACGGGACTAGCGGAGCCAATGAGCAGTTCTTC. Amino acid sequence: CVSSYSYGTSGANEQFF.

This clonotype has a handful of counts. This chain connects TRBV27 to TRBJ2-5, with TRBD1 matching 8 bases. The CDR3 runs 15 residues. V trimming: 7 bases; J trimming: 5 bases; junction bases outside the gene matches: 12. Germline V gives CDR1 MNHEY, CDR2 SMNVEV (reference sequence). CDR3 sequence reads: CASIQTGALRETQYF. The CDR3 DNA reads TGTGCCAGCATCCAGACAGGGGCGTTACGGGAGACCCAGTACTTC.

The rearrangement links TRBV7-9 to TRBJ1-6; 8 positions match TRBD1. The CDR3 loop spans 15 amino acids. V lost 5 bases and J lost 6; bases outside the gene matches: 6. Germline lookup yields CDR1 SEHNR and CDR2 FQNEAQ (reference sequence). This CDR3 reads CASSQGQAINSPLHF. The CDR3 region has the DNA TGTGCCAGCAGCCAGGGACAGGCGATTAATTCACCCCTCCACTTT.

The chain recombines TRBV14 with TRBJ2-3; D gene uncertain. V shed 6 bases and J shed 5 bases, with 18 bases lying between them. Germline values: CDR1 SGHDN, CDR2 FVKESK. The CDR3 is 15 amino acids. Here the CDR3 reads CASRKRAHPGDTQYF. In DNA form, the CDR3 reads TGTGCCAGCAGGAAACGGGCCCACCCGGGAGATACGCAGTATTTT.

Only a few counts were recorded for this clonotype. The V gene is TRBV7-2, the J gene TRBJ2-1; 12 nucleotides line up with TRBD2. The CDR3 runs 16 residues. V was clipped by 5 bases and J by 7 bases; unmatched bases: 9. CDR1 is SGHTA and CDR2 is FQGNSA in the germline V gene. As DNA, the CDR3 is TGTGCCAGCAGCGAGACTAGCGGGAGAGGTAATAATGAGCAGTTCTTC. Amino acids: CASSETSGRGNNEQFF.

The chain links TRBV7-2 to TRBJ1-2; 7 nucleotides line up with TRBD1. The trim removed 5 bases at V and 3 bases at J, leaving 6 bases unmatched. The CDR3 has 14 amino acids. Germline V gene sequence: CDR1 SGHTA, CDR2 FQGNSA. Here the CDR3 DNA reads TGTGCCAGCAGCCCCGGACAGGCCCACTATGGCTACACCTTC. This gives the protein CASSPGQAHYGYTF.

This clonotype was counted only a few times. The chain combines TRBV29-1 with TRBJ2-5; 7 bases are shared with TRBD2. The DNA end lines up better with TRBJ2-7; the J call may be wrong. The CDR3 has 12 amino acids. Germline lookup yields CDR1 SQVTM and CDR2 ANQGSEA. CDR3 sequence reads: CSAGAGNNEQYF. In DNA, the CDR3 is TGCAGCGCCGGAGCGGGAAACAACGAGCAGTACTTC.

The chain has TRBV28 and TRBJ2-3; no firm D call. Trimming took 4 bases from V and 6 from J, leaving 8 bases between them. The germline CDR1 and CDR2 sequences are MDHEN and SYDVKM. The CDR3 contains 12 residues. Here the CDR3 DNA reads TGTGCCAGCAGTTCTGGCATGGATACGCAGTATTTT. Translating gives CASSSGMDTQYF.

The rearrangement uses TRBV5-4 and TRBJ2-2; perhaps TRBD2 as D (5 bases). The CDR3 runs 15 residues. V gave up 5 bases and J gave up 4 bases, with 15 bases separating them. Germline V gives CDR1 SGHNT, CDR2 YYREEE (reference sequence). The CDR3 protein is CASSLRPDSTGELFF. CDR3 nucleotide sequence: TGTGCCAGCAGTCTACGCCCGGACTCCACCGGGGAGCTGTTTTTT. The whole variable domain, remainder taken from reference TRBV5-4 and TRBJ2-2, is ETGVTQSPTHLIKTRGQQVTLRCSSQSGHNTVSWYQQALGQGPQFIFQYYREEENGRGNFPPRFSGLQFPNYSSELNVNALELDDSALYLCASSLRPDSTGELFFGEGSRLTVL.

V gene TRBV20-1 combines with J gene TRBJ1-5, with 7 positions matching TRBD1. This CDR3 region has 16 residues. The J segment lost 0 bases and the V segment lost 4 bases, leaving 9 bases of the junction unmatched. Germline CDR1 and CDR2: DFQATT and SNEGSKA (reference sequence). Here the CDR3 DNA reads TGCAGTGCTACTCTAGGGACAGCTCTTAGCAATCAGCCCCAGCATTTT. Translation: CSATLGTALSNQPQHF.

This clonotype was counted only a few times. A read error may account for a junction end that differs from germline. The chain carries TRBV18 and TRBJ2-7; D is ambiguous. There are 12 residues in the CDR3. Germline V gene lookup returns CDR1 KGHSH and CDR2 LQKENI. The CDR3 DNA sequence: TGTGCCAGCGCACCTGACCGCTACGAGCAGTACTTC. Residues: CASAPDRYEQYF.

The rearrangement links TRBV3-1 to TRBJ2-4; no clear D gene. Between the trimmed V and J ends, which lost 1 base and 2 bases, there was a span of 9 bases. CDR3 length: 15 residues. Germline-derived CDR1 and CDR2 are LGHDT and YNNKEL (reference sequence). The CDR3 here is CASSQVGRTKNIQYF. CDR3 in DNA: TGTGCCAGCAGCCAAGTTGGCAGGACCAAAAACATTCAGTACTTC.

This clonotype was seen a few times. The J gene is TRBJ2-3, the V gene TRBV20-1, with a tentative D call TRBD1 (6 bases). The ends were cut back, 5 bases at V and 3 bases at J, with 12 bases in the middle. The CDR3 runs 13 residues. Germline V gives CDR1 DFQATT, CDR2 SNEGSKA (reference sequence). CDR3 in DNA: TGCAGTGCTTCACAGGGATTAACAGATACGCAGTATTTT. As protein: CSASQGLTDTQYF.

V is TRBV28 and J is TRBJ2-5; 9 positions agree with TRBD1. Germline-derived CDR1 and CDR2 are MDHEN and SYDVKM. The CDR3 covers 15 residues. The J segment lost 1 base and the V segment lost 6 bases, leaving 6 bases of the junction unmatched. This CDR3 reads CASRTGGQPQETQYF. CDR3 nucleotide sequence: TGTGCCAGCAGAACAGGGGGCCAACCCCAAGAGACCCAGTACTTC. Supplemented by reference TRBV28 and TRBJ2-5, the full variable domain reads DVKVTQSSRYLVKRTGEKVFLECVQDMDHENMFWYRQDPGLGLRLIYFSYDVKMKEKGDIPEGYSVSREKKERFSLILESASTNQTSMYLCASRTGGQPQETQYFGPGTRLLVL.

This clonotype was seen ten or more times. The gene calls are TRBV4-3 and TRBJ2-3; D is unresolved. The CDR3 sequence is 14 residues long. The germline V gene encodes CDR1 LGHNA and CDR2 YSLEER. The germline V and J ends were trimmed by 0 bases and 2 bases, with 6 bases remaining between them. The CDR3 loop is CASSQDPDTDTQYF. The DNA of the CDR3 is TGCGCCAGCAGCCAAGATCCGGACACAGATACGCAGTATTTT.

This clonotype appeared a few times. This sequence joins TRBV7-9 and TRBJ2-5; 9 nucleotides match TRBD1. Trimming cost V 5 bases and J 5 bases; bases outside gene matches: 9. The CDR3 runs 15 residues. From germline, CDR1 is SEHNR and CDR2 FQNEAQ (reference sequence). Written as DNA, the CDR3 is TGTGCCAGCAGCCCCCTTGGACAGGGGAAGGAGACCCAGTACTTC. The encoded protein is CASSPLGQGKETQYF.

This clonotype was seen more than once but under ten times. The chain carries TRBV7-3 and TRBJ2-4; the D gene is possibly TRBD1 (5 bases). The length of the CDR3 is 17 residues. In germline, CDR1 is SGHTA, CDR2 FQGTGA. V was trimmed by 11 bases and J by 0 bases, leaving 23 bases between them. The CDR3 region is CASPEGVPSLAKNIQYF. In nucleotides, the CDR3 is TGTGCCTCTCCGGAAGGGGTTCCAAGCTTAGCCAAAAACATTCAGTACTTC. The full variable domain, with the rest looked up from reference TRBV7-3 and TRBJ2-4, is GAGVSQTPSNKVTEKGKYVELRCDPISGHTALYWYRQSLGQGPEFLIYFQGTGAADDSGLPNDRFFAVRPEGSVSTLKIQRTERGDSAVYLCASPEGVPSLAKNIQYFGAGTRLSVL.

This clonotype was seen only once. Its ends do not fully match the called genes, so a read error is possible. V is TRBV20-1 and J is TRBJ1-5; D possibly corresponds to TRBD1 (6 bases). CDR1 is DFQATT, CDR2 SNEGSKA, per germline (reference sequence). CDR3 length: 16 amino acids. The CDR3 DNA sequence: TGCAGTACTAGAGAGGGCAGGGGCAATAGCAATCAGCCCCAGCATTTT. This encodes CSTREGRGNSNQPQHF.

This clonotype has a handful of counts. The chain joins TRBV4-3 to TRBJ2-3; no reliable D call. This CDR3 is 14 amino acids long. The germline V gene has CDR1 LGHNA and CDR2 YSLEER. Between the trimmed V and J ends, which lost 0 bases and 6 bases, there was a span of 10 bases. The CDR3 here is CASSQDRSSDTQYF. In DNA form, the CDR3 reads TGCGCCAGCAGCCAAGATAGGAGCTCTGATACGCAGTATTTT.

The rearrangement joins TRBV6-5 to TRBJ2-1, with TRBD2 identical over 10 bases. The trim removed 6 bases at V and 6 bases at J, leaving 11 bases unmatched. CDR1 is MNHEY, CDR2 SVGAGI, per germline. The CDR3 consists of 16 residues. CDR3 DNA: TGTGCCAGCAGCCAGCGGACTAGCGGTTTCTCCAATGAGCAGTTCTTC. Translating it yields CASSQRTSGFSNEQFF.

The chain carries TRBV7-2 and TRBJ1-5; D is perhaps TRBD1 (5 bases). The germline V gene has CDR1 SGHTA and CDR2 FQGNSA. This CDR3 is 13 amino acids long. The V end was cut by 5 bases, the J end by 7 bases, with 12 bases between. The CDR3 loop reads CASSLPGIQPQHF. CDR3 DNA sequence: TGTGCCAGCAGCCTCCCAGGGATACAGCCCCAGCATTTT.

As concerns this clonotype: A junction boundary mismatches the germline segment, possibly from a read error. Written as DNA, the CDR3 is TGTGCCAGCAGCCAAAGCCCTCTCTCTGGGGCCAACGTCCTGGCTTTC. Protein sequence: CASSQSPLSGANVLAF. The V call is TRBV4-2, the J call TRBJ2-6, with D possibly matching TRBD1 (5 bases). CDR1 is LGHNA and CDR2 is YNFKEQ in the germline V gene. CDR3 size: 16 residues.